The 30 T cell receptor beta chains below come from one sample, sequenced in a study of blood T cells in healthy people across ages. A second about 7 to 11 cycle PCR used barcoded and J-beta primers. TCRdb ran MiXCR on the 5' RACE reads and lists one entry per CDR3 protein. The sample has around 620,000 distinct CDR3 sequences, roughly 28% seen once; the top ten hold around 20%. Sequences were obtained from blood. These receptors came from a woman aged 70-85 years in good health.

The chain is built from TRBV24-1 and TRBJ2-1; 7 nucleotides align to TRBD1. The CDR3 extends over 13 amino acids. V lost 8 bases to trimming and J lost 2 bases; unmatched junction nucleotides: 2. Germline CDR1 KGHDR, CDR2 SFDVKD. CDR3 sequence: CATNRGPYNEQFF. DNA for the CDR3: TGTGCCACCAACAGGGGACCCTACAATGAGCAGTTCTTC.

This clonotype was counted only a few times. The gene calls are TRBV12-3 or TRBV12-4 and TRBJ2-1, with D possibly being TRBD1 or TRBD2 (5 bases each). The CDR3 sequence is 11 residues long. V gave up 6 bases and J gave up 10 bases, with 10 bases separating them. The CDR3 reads CASRSGTEQFF. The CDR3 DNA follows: TGTGCCAGCAGATCCGGGACCGAGCAGTTCTTC.

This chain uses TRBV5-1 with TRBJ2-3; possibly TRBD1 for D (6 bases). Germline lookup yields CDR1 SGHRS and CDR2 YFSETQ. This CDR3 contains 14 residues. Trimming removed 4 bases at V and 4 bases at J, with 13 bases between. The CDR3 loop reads CASSTPEGADTQYF. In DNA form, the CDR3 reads TGCGCCAGCAGCACACCCGAGGGGGCAGATACGCAGTATTTT. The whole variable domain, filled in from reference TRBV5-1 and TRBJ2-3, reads KAGVTQTPRYLIKTRGQQVTLSCSPISGHRSVSWYQQTPGQGLQFLFEYFSETQRNKGNFPGRFSGRQFSNSRSEMNVSTLELGDSALYLCASSTPEGADTQYFGPGTRLTVL.

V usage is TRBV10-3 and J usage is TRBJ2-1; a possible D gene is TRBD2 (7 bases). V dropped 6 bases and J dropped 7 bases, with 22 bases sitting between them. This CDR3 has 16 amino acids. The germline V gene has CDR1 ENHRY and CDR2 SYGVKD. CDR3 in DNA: TGTGCCATCAGATCGAGTAAGGTCGGGGGGACAAATGAGCAGTTCTTC. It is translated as CAIRSSKVGGTNEQFF.

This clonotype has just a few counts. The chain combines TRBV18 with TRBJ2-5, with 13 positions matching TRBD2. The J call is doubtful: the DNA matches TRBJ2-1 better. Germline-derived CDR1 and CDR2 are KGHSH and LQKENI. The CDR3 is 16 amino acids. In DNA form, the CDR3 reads TGTGCCAGCTCACTCCTCACTAGCGGGGGGGCCGGTGAGCAGTTCTTC. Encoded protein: CASSLLTSGGAGEQFF.

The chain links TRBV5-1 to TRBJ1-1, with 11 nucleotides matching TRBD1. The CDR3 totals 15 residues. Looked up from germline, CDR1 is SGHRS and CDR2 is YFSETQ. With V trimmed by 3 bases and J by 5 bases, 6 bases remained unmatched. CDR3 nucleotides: TGCGCCAGCAGCTCGGACAGGGGGCTTTGGACTGAAGCTTTCTTT. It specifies CASSSDRGLWTEAFF.

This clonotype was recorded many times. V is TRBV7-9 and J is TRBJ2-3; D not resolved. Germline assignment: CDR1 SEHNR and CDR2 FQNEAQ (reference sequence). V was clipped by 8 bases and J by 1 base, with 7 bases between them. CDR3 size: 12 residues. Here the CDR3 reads CASSLRTDTQYF. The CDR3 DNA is TGTGCCAGCTCACTGCGCACAGATACGCAGTATTTT. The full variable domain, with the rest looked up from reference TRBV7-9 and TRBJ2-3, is DTGVSQNPRHKITKRGQNVTFRCDPISEHNRLYWYRQTLGQGPEFLTYFQNEAQLEKSRLLSDRFSAERPKGSFSTLEIQRTEQGDSAMYLCASSLRTDTQYFGPGTRLTVL.

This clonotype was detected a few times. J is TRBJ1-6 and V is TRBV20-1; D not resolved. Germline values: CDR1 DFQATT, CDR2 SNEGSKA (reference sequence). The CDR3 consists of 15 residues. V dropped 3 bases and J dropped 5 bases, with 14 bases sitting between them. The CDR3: CSASLMTNDNSPLHF. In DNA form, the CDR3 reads TGCAGTGCTAGCCTAATGACAAATGATAATTCACCCCTCCACTTT.

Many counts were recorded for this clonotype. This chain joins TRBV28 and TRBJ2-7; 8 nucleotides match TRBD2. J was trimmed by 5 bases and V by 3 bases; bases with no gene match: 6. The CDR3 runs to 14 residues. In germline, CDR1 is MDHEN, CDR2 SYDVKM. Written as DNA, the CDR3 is TGTGCCAGCAGTTTCGCGGGGGGAGGGAACGAGCAGTACTTC. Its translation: CASSFAGGGNEQYF.

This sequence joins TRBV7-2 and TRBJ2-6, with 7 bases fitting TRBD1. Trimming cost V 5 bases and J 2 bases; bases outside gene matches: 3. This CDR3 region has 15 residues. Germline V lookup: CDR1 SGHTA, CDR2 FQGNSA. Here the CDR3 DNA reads TGTGCCAGCAGCCGACAGGGAACTGGGGCCAACGTCCTGACTTTC. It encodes CASSRQGTGANVLTF.

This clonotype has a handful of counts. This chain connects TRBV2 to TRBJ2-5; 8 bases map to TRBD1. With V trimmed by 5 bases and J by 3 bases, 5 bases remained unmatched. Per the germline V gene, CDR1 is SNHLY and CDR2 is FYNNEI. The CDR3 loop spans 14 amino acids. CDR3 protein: CASSQGQVKETQYF. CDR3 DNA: TGTGCCAGCAGTCAGGGACAGGTCAAAGAGACCCAGTACTTC.

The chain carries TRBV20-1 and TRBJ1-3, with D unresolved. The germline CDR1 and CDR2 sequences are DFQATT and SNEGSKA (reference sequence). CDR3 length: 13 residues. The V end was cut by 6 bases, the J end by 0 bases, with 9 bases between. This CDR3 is CSADTASGNTIYF. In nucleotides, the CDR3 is TGCAGTGCGGATACAGCCTCTGGAAACACCATATATTTT.

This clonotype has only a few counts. CDR3 bases: TGCAGTGTTCCTCCACCGGGACACCGGGGAGATACGCAGTATTTT. Translating gives CSVPPPGHRGDTQYF. V usage is TRBV20-1 and J usage is TRBJ2-3; weak D call: TRBD1 (6 bases). The V end was cut by 7 bases, the J end by 5 bases, with 22 bases between. CDR1 DFQATT and CDR2 SNEGSKA come from the germline V gene (reference sequence). This CDR3 is built from 15 residues.

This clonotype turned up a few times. Here the CDR3 reads CSAGHGEGRYGYTF. CDR3 coding DNA: TGCAGTGCTGGGCATGGGGAAGGACGATATGGCTACACCTTC. The V and J genes are TRBV20-1 and TRBJ1-2; D remains ambiguous. Germline V CDR1 and CDR2: DFQATT, SNEGSKA (reference sequence). The germline V and J ends were trimmed by 5 bases and 5 bases, with 18 bases remaining between them. The CDR3 has 14 residues.

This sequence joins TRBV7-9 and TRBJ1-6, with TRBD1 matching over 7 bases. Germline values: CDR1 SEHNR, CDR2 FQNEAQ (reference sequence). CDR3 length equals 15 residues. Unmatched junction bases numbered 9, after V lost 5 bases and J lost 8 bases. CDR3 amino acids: CASSPGAGGDSPLHF. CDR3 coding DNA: TGTGCCAGCAGCCCGGGAGCAGGGGGGGATTCACCCCTCCACTTT.

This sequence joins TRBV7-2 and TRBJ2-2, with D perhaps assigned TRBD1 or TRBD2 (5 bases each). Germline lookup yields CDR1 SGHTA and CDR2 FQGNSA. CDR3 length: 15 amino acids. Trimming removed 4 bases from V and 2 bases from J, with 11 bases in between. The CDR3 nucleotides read TGTGCCAGCAGCTCGGGACCGTTTAACACCGGGGAGCTGTTTTTT. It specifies CASSSGPFNTGELFF.

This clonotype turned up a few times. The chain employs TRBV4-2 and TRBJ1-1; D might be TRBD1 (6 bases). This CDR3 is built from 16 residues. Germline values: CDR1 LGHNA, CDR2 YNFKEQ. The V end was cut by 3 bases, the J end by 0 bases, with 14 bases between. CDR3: CASSQDSKGLNTEAFF. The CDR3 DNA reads TGTGCCAGCAGCCAGGACAGCAAAGGACTGAACACTGAAGCTTTCTTT.

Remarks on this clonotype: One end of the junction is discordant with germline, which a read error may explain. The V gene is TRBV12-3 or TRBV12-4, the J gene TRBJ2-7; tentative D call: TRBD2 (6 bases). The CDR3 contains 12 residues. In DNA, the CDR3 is TGTGCCAGCAGCCAACTCGGACGGGACTGGAACTTC. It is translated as CASSQLGRDWNF.

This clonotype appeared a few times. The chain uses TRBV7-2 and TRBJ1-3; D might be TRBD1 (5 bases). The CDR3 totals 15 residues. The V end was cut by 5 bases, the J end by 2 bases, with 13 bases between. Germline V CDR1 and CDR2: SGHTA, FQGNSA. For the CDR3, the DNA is TGTGCCAGCAGCGCGGGTGGAGGGGCTGGAAACACCATATATTTT. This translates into CASSAGGGAGNTIYF.

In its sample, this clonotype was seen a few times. The CDR3 here is CASSPYLTSGEETQYF. CDR3 bases: TGTGCCAGCTCACCCTACCTGACTAGCGGAGAGGAGACCCAGTACTTC. V and J are TRBV18 and TRBJ2-5; 9 bases are a match to TRBD2. Per germline, CDR1 KGHSH and CDR2 LQKENI. The CDR3 is 16 residues long. V lost 3 bases, J lost 5 bases, and 10 bases stayed unmatched.

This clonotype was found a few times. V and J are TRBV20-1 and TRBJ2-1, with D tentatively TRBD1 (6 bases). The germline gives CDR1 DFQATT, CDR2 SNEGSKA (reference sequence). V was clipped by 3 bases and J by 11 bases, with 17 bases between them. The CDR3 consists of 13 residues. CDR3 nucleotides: TGCAGTGCTAGGAGGGGGTTAAATGAGAAGCAGTTCTTC. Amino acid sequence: CSARRGLNEKQFF.

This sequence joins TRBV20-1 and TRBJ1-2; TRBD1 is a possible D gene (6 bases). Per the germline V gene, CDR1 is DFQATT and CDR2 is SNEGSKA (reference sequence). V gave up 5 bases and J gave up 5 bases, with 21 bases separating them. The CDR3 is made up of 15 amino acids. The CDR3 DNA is TGCAGTGCTCGCCTCGGACAGCCTTATCAATATGGCTACACCTTC. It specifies CSARLGQPYQYGYTF.

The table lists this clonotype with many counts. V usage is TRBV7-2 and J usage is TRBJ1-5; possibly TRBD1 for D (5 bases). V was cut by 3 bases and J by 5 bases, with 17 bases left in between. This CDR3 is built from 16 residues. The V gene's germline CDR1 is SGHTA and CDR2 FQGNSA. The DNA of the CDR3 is TGTGCCAGCAGCTTTGAGTGGGGGGACCCTTATCAGCCCCAGCATTTT. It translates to CASSFEWGDPYQPQHF. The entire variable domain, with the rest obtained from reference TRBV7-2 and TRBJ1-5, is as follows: GAGVSQSPSNKVTEKGKDVELRCDPISGHTALYWYRQSLGQGLEFLIYFQGNSAPDKSGLPSDRFSAERTGGSVSTLTIQRTQQEDSAVYLCASSFEWGDPYQPQHFGDGTRLSIL.

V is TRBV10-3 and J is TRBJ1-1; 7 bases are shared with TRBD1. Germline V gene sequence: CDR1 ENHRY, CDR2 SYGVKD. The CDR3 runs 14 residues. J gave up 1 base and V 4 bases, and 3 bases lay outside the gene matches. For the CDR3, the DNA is TGTGCCATCAGTGCAAGGACAGGGAACACTGAAGCTTTCTTT. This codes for CAISARTGNTEAFF.

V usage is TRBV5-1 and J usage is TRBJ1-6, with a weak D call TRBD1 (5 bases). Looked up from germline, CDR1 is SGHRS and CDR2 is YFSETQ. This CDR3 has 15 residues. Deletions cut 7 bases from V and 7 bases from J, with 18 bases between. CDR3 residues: CASGAGRDGNSPLHF. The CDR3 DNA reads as TGCGCCAGCGGGGCAGGACGGGACGGAAATTCACCCCTCCACTTT.

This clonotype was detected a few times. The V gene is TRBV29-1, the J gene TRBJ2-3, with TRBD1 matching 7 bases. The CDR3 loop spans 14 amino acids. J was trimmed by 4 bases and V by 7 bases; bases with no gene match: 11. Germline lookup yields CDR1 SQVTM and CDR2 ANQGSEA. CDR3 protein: CSEQGGAGADTQYF. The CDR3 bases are TGCAGCGAGCAAGGGGGCGCAGGAGCAGATACGCAGTATTTT.

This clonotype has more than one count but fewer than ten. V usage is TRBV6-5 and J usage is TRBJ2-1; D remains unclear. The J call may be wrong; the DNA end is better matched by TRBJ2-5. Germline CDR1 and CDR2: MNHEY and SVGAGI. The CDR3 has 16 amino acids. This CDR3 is CASSYSSSVYQETQYF. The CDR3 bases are TGTGCCAGCAGTTACTCGAGTTCAGTCTATCAAGAGACCCAGTACTTC.

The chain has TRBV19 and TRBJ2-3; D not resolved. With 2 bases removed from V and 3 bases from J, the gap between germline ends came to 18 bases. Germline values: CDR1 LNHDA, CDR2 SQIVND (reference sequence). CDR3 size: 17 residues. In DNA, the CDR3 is TGTGCCAGTAGTATAAGGGCTTATCGGCCCTTAACAGATACGCAGTATTTT. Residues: CASSIRAYRPLTDTQYF.

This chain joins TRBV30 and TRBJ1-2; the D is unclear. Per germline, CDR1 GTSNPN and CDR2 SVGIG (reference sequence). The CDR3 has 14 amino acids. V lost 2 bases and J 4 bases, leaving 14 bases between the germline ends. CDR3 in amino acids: CAWSTNLGAYGYTF. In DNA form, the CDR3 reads TGTGCCTGGAGTACCAACCTGGGAGCCTATGGCTACACCTTC.

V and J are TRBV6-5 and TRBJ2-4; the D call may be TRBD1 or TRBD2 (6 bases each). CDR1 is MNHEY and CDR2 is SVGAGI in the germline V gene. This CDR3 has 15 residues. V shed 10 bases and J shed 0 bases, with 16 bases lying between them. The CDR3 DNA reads TGTGCCAACAGGTCGAGGGGGGTAGCCAAAAACATTCAGTACTTC. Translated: CANRSRGVAKNIQYF.